One and the same sample provided the 18 T cell receptor beta chains below, sequenced in a study of T cell responses to AZD1222 COVID-19 vaccine. The protocol was immunoSEQ multiplex PCR, while the TCRdb copy is restricted to in-frame clones and leaves out a portion. Of just over 150,000 clones listed, more than 85% were seen once; the top ten hold about 7%. The sample was peripheral blood, taken after recovery from COVID-19. The origin of the receptors is an adult who had recovered from COVID-19.

The chain links TRBV19 to TRBJ2-4, with a tentative D call TRBD2 (5 bases). V was pared by 4 bases and J by 0 bases, with 10 bases between. Germline V gene data show CDR1 as LNHDA and CDR2 as SQIVND (reference sequence). The CDR3 loop spans 15 amino acids. Here the CDR3 reads CASSNGLIAKNIQYF. Written as DNA, the CDR3 is TGTGCCAGTAGTAATGGACTGATAGCCAAAAACATTCAGTACTTC.

J is TRBJ1-5 and V is TRBV6-2 or TRBV6-3; unclear D gene. The CDR3 covers 15 residues. Trimming took 2 bases from V and 0 from J, leaving 8 bases between them. Germline CDR1 MNHEY, CDR2 SVGEGT. The CDR3 DNA follows: TGTGCCAGCAGTTACGACGGGAATAGCAATCAGCCCCAGCATTTT. Translation: CASSYDGNSNQPQHF.

In its sample, this clone was seen many times. The rearrangement joins TRBV5-4 to TRBJ1-6; D uncertain. CDR1 SGHNT and CDR2 YYREEE come from the germline V gene (reference sequence). This CDR3 is 12 amino acids long. The CDR3 nucleotides read TGTGCAACGGGCTTTGGGGAAACACCCCTCCACTTT. Its protein product is CATGFGETPLHF. Drawing the rest from reference TRBV5-4 and TRBJ1-6, the complete variable domain is ETGVTQSPTHLIKTRGQQVTLRCSSQSGHNTVSWYQQALGQGPQFIFQYYREEENGRGNFPPRFSGLQFPNYSSELNVNALELDDSALYLCATGFGETPLHFGNGTRLTVT.

The chain couples TRBV5-4 to TRBJ1-5, with TRBD1 matching over 9 bases. CDR3 size: 15 residues. Germline trimming cut 4 bases from V and 4 bases from J; bases unmatched to any gene: 6. Per germline, CDR1 SGHNT and CDR2 YYREEE (reference sequence). The chain's CDR3 is CASSPGTGLNQPQHF. For the CDR3, the DNA is TGTGCCAGCAGCCCCGGGACAGGGTTAAATCAGCCCCAGCATTTT. Full variable domain (remainder filled in from reference TRBV5-4 and TRBJ1-5): ETGVTQSPTHLIKTRGQQVTLRCSSQSGHNTVSWYQQALGQGPQFIFQYYREEENGRGNFPPRFSGLQFPNYSSELNVNALELDDSALYLCASSPGTGLNQPQHFGDGTRLSIL.

The CDR3 DNA follows: TGTGCCAGCAGCTATAGCGGGGGCTCTACCTACGAGCAGTACTTC. This gives the protein CASSYSGGSTYEQYF. The V call is TRBV7-2, the J call TRBJ2-7; 9 bases fit TRBD2. Germline values: CDR1 SGHTA, CDR2 FQGNSA. The CDR3 is 15 amino acids. V dropped 4 bases and J dropped 2; count of bases not matched to a gene: 6.

The gene calls are TRBV3-1 (or the pseudogene TRBV3-2) and TRBJ2-1; 10 positions agree with TRBD2. Germline CDR1 and CDR2: LGHDT and YNNKEL (reference sequence). V gave up 1 base and J gave up 3 bases; unmatched junction bases: 0. The CDR3 has 15 residues. CDR3: CASSQGLAGYNEQFF. The CDR3 DNA reads as TGTGCCAGCAGCCAAGGACTAGCGGGCTACAATGAGCAGTTCTTC.

The chain carries TRBV11-3 and TRBJ1-1; no definite D call. CDR1 and CDR2 (germline): SGHNT, YENEEA. This CDR3 region has 14 residues. With 4 bases removed from V and 0 bases from J, the gap between germline ends came to 9 bases. For the CDR3, the DNA is TGTGCCAGCAGCTCCCGAAACCTGAACACTGAAGCTTTCTTT. Translating gives CASSSRNLNTEAFF.

V and J are TRBV10-3 and TRBJ1-1; D is uncertain. The germline V gene has CDR1 ENHRY and CDR2 SYGVKD. Deletions cut 10 bases from V and 3 bases from J, with 18 bases between. The CDR3 consists of 14 residues. CDR3 bases: TGTGCCACCCGAGAAGAGGGTCGGTACACTGAAGCTTTCTTT. Its translation: CATREEGRYTEAFF.

V usage is TRBV3-1 (or the pseudogene TRBV3-2) and J usage is TRBJ1-1; 7 bases are shared with TRBD1. V was pared by 4 bases and J by 3 bases, with 2 bases of the junction left unmatched. In germline, CDR1 is LGHDT, CDR2 YNNKEL (reference sequence). The CDR3 runs to 13 residues. CDR3 region: CASSPTGDTEAFF. CDR3 coding DNA: TGTGCCAGCAGCCCCACAGGGGACACTGAAGCTTTCTTT.

This clone was observed once. J is TRBJ1-4 and V is TRBV11-2; no definite D call. CDR1 is SGHAT, CDR2 FQNNGV, per germline. Trimming removed 1 base from V and 0 bases from J, with 9 bases in between. This CDR3 is 16 amino acids long. CDR3 in amino acids: CASSLAGLSTNEKLFF. CDR3 coding DNA: TGTGCCAGCAGCTTAGCCGGACTCTCAACTAATGAAAAACTGTTTTTT.

This chain connects TRBV7-3 to TRBJ2-7; TRBD1 matches 10 bases. With V trimmed by 3 bases and J by 7 bases, 12 bases remained unmatched. This CDR3 is 16 amino acids long. CDR1 SGHTA and CDR2 FQGTGA come from the germline V gene. The CDR3 reads CASSFGPGTGDGEQYF. The CDR3, as DNA: TGTGCCAGCAGCTTCGGCCCCGGGACAGGGGATGGGGAGCAGTACTTC.

CDR3 sequence: CSTRTGEGGYTF. The CDR3 nucleotides read TGCAGCACCCGGACAGGGGAGGGTGGCTACACCTTC. The genes are TRBV29-1 and TRBJ1-2; TRBD1 matches 9 bases. CDR3 length: 12 amino acids. Germline CDR1 reads SQVTM; CDR2 reads ANQGSEA. Trimming took 8 bases from V and 7 from J; bases not matched to a gene: 8.

This clone was recorded only once. J is TRBJ2-3 and V is TRBV25-1, with 12 positions matching TRBD1. CDR1 MGHDK and CDR2 SYGVNS come from the germline V gene. This CDR3 region has 15 residues. After removal of 1 base from V and 6 bases from J, the junction contained 2 bases not matched to a gene. The chain's CDR3 is CASSELGQGADTQYF. The CDR3 nucleotides read TGTGCCAGCAGTGAATTGGGACAGGGGGCGGATACGCAGTATTTT.

This clone was found once. The chain has TRBV28 and TRBJ1-2, with TRBD1 matching 9 bases. This CDR3 comprises 18 residues. The V and J ends lost 2 bases and 3 bases, in that order; junction bases with no gene match: 13. Germline V gene data show CDR1 as MDHEN and CDR2 as SYDVKM. The CDR3: CASSLGHGPGQGDYGYTF. For the CDR3, the DNA is TGTGCCAGCAGTTTAGGACACGGGCCGGGACAGGGAGACTATGGCTACACCTTC.

This rearrangement joins TRBV19 to TRBJ1-4; the D gene is possibly TRBD1 (6 bases). V lost 3 bases and J lost 0, with 14 bases in between. Germline V gene sequence: CDR1 LNHDA, CDR2 SQIVND (reference sequence). The CDR3 consists of 17 residues. CDR3 in DNA: TGTGCCAGTAGTATCTCAGGACAGCACTCAACTAATGAAAAACTGTTTTTT. This gives the protein CASSISGQHSTNEKLFF.

V usage is TRBV11-2 and J usage is TRBJ2-7; a possible D gene is TRBD1 (6 bases). The CDR3 runs 15 residues. CDR1 and CDR2 (germline): SGHAT, FQNNGV. V was pared by 0 bases and J by 7 bases, with 16 bases between. This CDR3 reads CASSLDIGGLGEQYF. The CDR3 DNA reads TGTGCCAGCAGCTTAGATATTGGGGGCTTGGGGGAGCAGTACTTC.

The chain uses TRBV6-5 and TRBJ2-1; TRBD1 agrees at 7 bases. Trimming at V came to 6 bases and at J to 9 bases, leaving 14 bases not matched to a gene. This CDR3 comprises 15 residues. Germline CDR1 reads MNHEY; CDR2 reads SVGAGI. As DNA, the CDR3 is TGTGCCAGCAGATACAGACGACAGGGCCGGGGTGAGCAGTTCTTC. Residues: CASRYRRQGRGEQFF.

This chain uses TRBV7-6 with TRBJ1-1; possible D gene TRBD1, 6 bases. CDR1 is SGHVS and CDR2 is FNYEAQ in the germline V gene. Trimming removed 5 bases from V and 3 bases from J, with 19 bases in between. The CDR3 runs 16 residues. CDR3 DNA: TGTGCCAGCAGCCAAGGGCCGGGGGGCGCTTACACTGAAGCTTTCTTT. Its protein product is CASSQGPGGAYTEAFF.